This T cell receptor beta chain comes out of a study of tumor and adjacent non-tumor tissue in lung cancer. Overall study: There were some 11 adenocarcinoma, a couple of squamous cell carcinoma and 1 small cell lung cancer cases. Patients were aged about 30 to 85, roughly nine men and roughly 5 women, stage I to III.

Note on this clonotype: Its cognate antigen is unknown. A much larger clonotype is one base distant, so this may be a read error.

TCRbeta libraries were built with three rounds of nested PCR, modified from ARM-PCR. From the multiplex PCR reads, TCRdb called clonotypes with MiXCR, one entry per CDR3 protein. Counted here are under 95,000 distinct CDR3 sequences, about four fifths occurring once; the ten biggest clones make up around half. Germline values: CDR1 PRHDT, CDR2 FYEKMQ (reference sequence). With 5 bases removed from V and 12 bases from J, the gap between germline ends came to 16 bases. CDR3 length: 13 amino acids. Study-level findings and limits: Tumor tissue had significantly higher TCR diversity than normal lung. Tumor repertoires had a smaller top 100 clone share than normal lung.

No cell sorting was done before RNA was extracted from the tissue. This non-tumor lung sample came from over 3 cm beyond the tumor edge. The V gene is TRBV13, the J gene TRBJ1-4; weak D call: TRBD1 (5 bases). The specimen was distant non-tumor lung tissue. This receptor was obtained from a man aged 55-75 years with non-small cell lung cancer. As DNA, the CDR3 is TGTGCCAGCAGCCCACGTTGGGGGGAAGAACTGTTTTTT. Amino acids: CASSPRWGEELFF.